A single sample gave rise to the 12 T cell receptor beta chains below, sequenced in a study of shared clonotypes between healthy human individuals. Selected positively for CCR7 and CD45RO-negative, naive CD8 cells excluded terminally differentiated effector memory CD45RA+ cells. Assay: immunoSEQ multiplex PCR; the TCRdb copy retains only in-frame clones and omits some. This table holds about 2.1 million clones, roughly 95% found once. What was sequenced was naive CD8+ T cells from PBMCs. Receptor source: a young man in good health. Some clones in this sample may be carry-over from other donors' samples.

This clone appeared a few times. The chain combines TRBV5-1 with TRBJ2-1; maybe TRBD2 (5 bases). Germline V lookup: CDR1 SGHRS, CDR2 YFSETQ. This CDR3 spans 16 amino acids. Trimming removed 3 bases from V and 0 bases from J, with 13 bases in between. As DNA, the CDR3 is TGCGCCAGCAGCTGGTTAGCGCCGAGCTCCTACAATGAGCAGTTCTTC. This gives the protein CASSWLAPSSYNEQFF.

The chain has TRBV19 and TRBJ2-1; no clear D gene. Trimming removed 4 bases from V and 2 bases from J, with 12 bases in between. Germline-derived CDR1 and CDR2 are LNHDA and SQIVND (reference sequence). The CDR3 is 15 residues long. This chain's CDR3 is CASSTGVQAYNEQFF. CDR3 in DNA: TGTGCCAGTAGTACAGGTGTTCAAGCCTACAATGAGCAGTTCTTC.

The rearrangement links TRBV4-2 to TRBJ2-1; D is unresolved. V shed 1 base and J shed 0 bases, with 13 bases lying between them. The CDR3 covers 17 residues. Germline-derived CDR1 and CDR2 are LGHNA and YNFKEQ. CDR3 sequence: CASSQGDSRSSYNEQFF. Here the CDR3 DNA reads TGTGCCAGCAGCCAAGGGGATAGCAGGAGCTCCTACAATGAGCAGTTCTTC.

The sample holds one count of this clone. V is TRBV4-1 and J is TRBJ2-2, with D unresolved. V lost 6 bases and J lost 4, with 12 bases in between. The germline CDR1 and CDR2 sequences are MGHRA and YSYEKL. There are 14 residues in the CDR3. This CDR3 is CASRPERPTGELFF. CDR3 coding DNA: TGCGCCAGCAGACCAGAGAGACCCACCGGGGAGCTGTTTTTT.

The chain couples TRBV5-1 to TRBJ2-1, with D perhaps TRBD2 (6 bases). CDR1 and CDR2 (germline): SGHRS, YFSETQ. V was clipped by 1 base and J by 8 bases, with 22 bases between them. The CDR3 runs to 17 residues. The CDR3 DNA reads as TGCGCCAGCAGCTTGAGTTGGGGCGTGGTAGCGGCCGATGAGCAGTTCTTC. Translated: CASSLSWGVVAADEQFF.

For the CDR3, the DNA is TGTGCCAGCAGTCCGACGGGGGTAACCTACAATGAGCAGTTCTTC. It encodes CASSPTGVTYNEQFF. This rearrangement joins TRBV6-5 to TRBJ2-1; TRBD2 might be the D (6 bases). Germline CDR1 MNHEY, CDR2 SVGAGI. The CDR3 loop spans 15 amino acids. V lost 5 bases, J lost 2 bases, and 13 bases lay in between.

The chain combines TRBV11-3 with TRBJ2-1, with D possibly matching TRBD2 (5 bases). The CDR3 totals 17 residues. Germline loops: CDR1 SGHNT, CDR2 YENEEA. Deletions cut 3 bases from V and 0 bases from J, with 15 bases between. CDR3 nucleotide sequence: TGTGCCAGCAGCTTTGGAGGAGCTGGGGACTCCTACAATGAGCAGTTCTTC. Residues: CASSFGGAGDSYNEQFF. Full variable domain (missing parts from reference TRBV11-3 and TRBJ2-1): EAGVVQSPRYKIIEKKQPVAFWCNPISGHNTLYWYLQNLGQGPELLIRYENEEAVDDSQLPKDRFSAERLKGVDSTLKIQPAELGDSAVYLCASSFGGAGDSYNEQFFGPGTRLTVL.

V and J are TRBV28 and TRBJ2-2; maybe TRBD1 (6 bases). V was clipped by 3 bases and J by 6 bases, with 11 bases between them. The CDR3 totals 14 residues. CDR1 and CDR2 (germline): MDHEN, SYDVKM. The CDR3 nucleotides are TGTGCCAGCAGTTTTTTAGGGGGACCCGGGGAGCTGTTTTTT. As protein: CASSFLGGPGELFF. Full variable domain (remainder filled in from reference TRBV28 and TRBJ2-2): DVKVTQSSRYLVKRTGEKVFLECVQDMDHENMFWYRQDPGLGLRLIYFSYDVKMKEKGDIPEGYSVSREKKERFSLILESASTNQTSMYLCASSFLGGPGELFFGEGSRLTVL.

The V and J genes are TRBV27 and TRBJ2-1; 9 positions match TRBD2. CDR3 size: 15 residues. The ends lost 6 bases at V and 2 bases at J; junction bases unmatched: 5. Germline CDR1 is MNHEY and CDR2 is SMNVEV (reference sequence). The CDR3 spells CASSIAGAPYNEQFF. CDR3 in DNA: TGTGCCAGCAGCATAGCGGGAGCCCCCTACAATGAGCAGTTCTTC.

The V and J genes are TRBV6-5 and TRBJ1-4; D possibly corresponds to TRBD1 (5 bases). The CDR3 spans 15 residues. Looked up from germline, CDR1 is MNHEY and CDR2 is SVGAGI. The ends were cut back, 5 bases at V and 0 bases at J, with 10 bases in the middle. The CDR3 reads CASSPDTPTNEKLFF. CDR3 bases: TGTGCCAGCAGTCCGGACACACCAACTAATGAAAAACTGTTTTTT.

The chain is built from TRBV6-1 and TRBJ2-7; tentatively, D is TRBD1 (7 bases). This CDR3 is 15 amino acids long. The V end was cut by 7 bases, the J end by 2 bases, with 18 bases between. CDR1 and CDR2 from the germline V gene are MNHNS and SASEGT. CDR3 in amino acids: CASTPSRGDPYEQYF. The DNA for the CDR3 is TGTGCCAGCACACCCTCCAGGGGGGACCCCTACGAGCAGTACTTC.

This clone was seen a handful of times. V usage is TRBV5-1 and J usage is TRBJ1-1; weak D call: TRBD1 (5 bases). From germline, CDR1 is SGHRS and CDR2 YFSETQ. The CDR3 is 15 residues long. The V end was cut by 0 bases, the J end by 1 base, with 10 bases between. The CDR3 reads CASSLGPQGNTEAFF. CDR3 bases: TGCGCCAGCAGCTTGGGACCGCAGGGGAACACTGAAGCTTTCTTT.